Listed below are T cell receptor beta chains from one sample, sequenced in a study of Graves' ophthalmopathy and Graves' hyperthyroidism. In TCRdb, the multiplex PCR reads were re-called with MiXCR into one record per CDR3 protein. The data contain 680,000 or so distinct CDR3 sequences, around a fifth of them singletons. The sample was peripheral blood. These receptors came from a woman aged 18-29 years with stable Graves' hyperthyroidism. Some clones in this sample may be carry-over from other donors' samples. Each CDR3 is given without its conserved first and last residue. The order of the fields is V gene, J gene, CDR3 protein.

>TRBV12-3/TRBV12-4|TRBJ1-1
ASSFLGAPVNTEAF
>TRBV28|TRBJ2-7
ASCFSGGADEQY
>TRBV6-5|TRBJ1-6
ASSYFGEVSPLH
>TRBV6-2/TRBV6-3|TRBJ2-7
ASSTTARPYEQY
>TRBV6-2/TRBV6-3|TRBJ1-1
ASSYSKSQGRRTEAF
>TRBV6-1|TRBJ1-1
ASSEAGQQGSAEAF
>TRBV6-1|TRBJ1-3
ASTGGVSGNTIY
>TRBV20-1|TRBJ1-2
SARETSPPGYT
>TRBV6-5|TRBJ1-2
ASSYSGGGGYT
>TRBV15|TRBJ2-5
ATSTTPAGKWETQY
>TRBV11-2|TRBJ2-2
ASSPGTVGTGELF
>TRBV6-1|TRBJ1-1
ASSEGGQGAFEAF
>TRBV6-1|TRBJ1-2
ASRTEIYGYT
>TRBV12-3/TRBV12-4|TRBJ2-5
ASSGTPAGETQY
>TRBV7-8|TRBJ1-1
ASSSSGQNTEAF
>TRBV7-2|TRBJ2-7
ASTDASSYEQY
>TRBV6-2/TRBV6-3|TRBJ2-7
ASSYSDRPDSSTYEQY
>TRBV5-1|TRBJ1-5
ASSLDTGGRQPQH
>TRBV11-2|TRBJ1-1
ASSLRWGQGNTEAF
>TRBV11-2|TRBJ1-2
ASSLEPTPYYGYT
>TRBV20-1|TRBJ1-1
RLQGVIDTEAF
>TRBV28|TRBJ1-6
ASSLPRVGGSPLH
>TRBV15|TRBJ1-4
ATSRDRDLGEKLF
>TRBV6-1|TRBJ2-7
ASSVDRGYYEQY
>TRBV12-3/TRBV12-4|TRBJ2-5
ASSPRKRETQY
>TRBV11-1|TRBJ1-5
ASSSQGPQH
>TRBV5-5|TRBJ2-7
ASSAGSGSPYEQY
>TRBV27|TRBJ2-2
ASSFAMNTGELF
>TRBV7-2|TRBJ2-5
ASSWAEQETQY
>TRBV20-1|TRBJ2-7
SARVGSEQY
>TRBV12-3/TRBV12-4|TRBJ2-7
ASSYAHRVYEQY
>TRBV28|TRBJ1-5
ASSSQGAVNQPQH
>TRBV7-2|TRBJ2-2
ASSLATYTGELF
>TRBV4-1|TRBJ2-3
ASSQPRQGVADTQY
>TRBV10-3|TRBJ2-7
AISESKGSEQY
>TRBV20-1|TRBJ2-7
SARPSGLYLYEQY
>TRBV5-1|TRBJ1-6
ASSLGTGNNSPLH
>TRBV9|TRBJ2-5
ASSLTRGGRGETQY
>TRBV2|TRBJ2-7
AIVRVNEQY
>TRBV24-1|TRBJ2-5
ATSDKLAAMETQY
>TRBV12-3/TRBV12-4|TRBJ2-3
ASSFWDGRDTQY
>TRBV6-4|TRBJ1-2
DSSYGYT
>TRBV20-1|TRBJ2-3
SAREGGLLGTDTQY
>TRBV12-3/TRBV12-4|TRBJ2-7
ASSSRGQTYEQY
>TRBV7-2|TRBJ2-5
ASSSVFGAYQETQY
>TRBV2|TRBJ1-2
ASSAGTDYYGYT
>TRBV6-2/TRBV6-3|TRBJ1-2
ASSYGTTGGYT
>TRBV27|TRBJ1-5
ASRIAGADQPQH
>TRBV28|TRBJ2-5
ASSPLETGGPETQY
>TRBV27|TRBJ1-5
ASSSIQDQPQH
>TRBV28|TRBJ1-1
ASSTRTGEEAF
>TRBV12-3/TRBV12-4|TRBJ1-5
ASSLHEQPQH
>TRBV2|TRBJ1-5
ASSEQGAFQPQH